This T cell receptor beta chain was obtained from a study of blood T cell repertoires in COVID-19. The wider study: Sites across the United States, Italy and Spain contributed samples from acute and convalescent COVID-19. T cells, B-cell-depleted T cells, or PBMCs provided the cDNA or gDNA that served as material.

Source study methods: Nucleated cell counts were estimated from reference gene primer amplification. This table comes from immunoSEQ multiplex PCR, and its TCRdb copy is limited to in-frame clones, with some not included. V, J and clone size are those of that table, while D and trimming were read from the DNA. This sample carries 300,000 to 400,000 clones, about 91% of them seen once, and the ten largest clones take approximately 10%. Trimming left V 4 bases short and J 6 bases short, with 13 bases between. Germline loops: CDR1 SGHTA, CDR2 FQGNSA. The CDR3 runs to 13 residues. In this sample, this clone turned up a few times. Patients at the Seattle site were enrolled during active infection and followed longitudinally.

This clonotype was sampled from a man in his thirties or forties with COVID-19, enrolled during active disease. Sequencing was performed on peripheral blood. The rearrangement uses TRBV7-2 and TRBJ2-7, with D possibly TRBD1 on 5 matching bases. The CDR3 is CASSWQGRFEQYF. CDR3 nucleotide sequence: TGTGCCAGCAGCTGGCAGGGCAGGTTCGAGCAGTACTTC.